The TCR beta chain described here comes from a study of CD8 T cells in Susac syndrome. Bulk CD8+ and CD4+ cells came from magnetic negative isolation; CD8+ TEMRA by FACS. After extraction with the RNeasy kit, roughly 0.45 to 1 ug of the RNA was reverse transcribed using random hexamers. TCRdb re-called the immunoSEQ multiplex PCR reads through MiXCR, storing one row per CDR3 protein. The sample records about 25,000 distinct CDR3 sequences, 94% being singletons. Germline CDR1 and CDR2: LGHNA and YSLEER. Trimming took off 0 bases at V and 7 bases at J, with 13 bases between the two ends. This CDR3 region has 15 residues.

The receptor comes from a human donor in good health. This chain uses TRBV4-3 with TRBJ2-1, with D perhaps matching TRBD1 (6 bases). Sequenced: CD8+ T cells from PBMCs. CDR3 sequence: CASSQDGAGENEQFF. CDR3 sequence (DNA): TGCGCCAGCAGCCAAGATGGGGCAGGGGAAAATGAGCAGTTCTTC.